This TCR beta chain was sequenced for a study of T-cell memory formation after mild COVID-19. Study summary: TCR clusters largely stayed donor specific.

One entry per CDR3 protein, called by TCRdb with MiXCR from the 5' RACE reads. The repertoire consists of about 340,000 distinct CDR3 sequences, with approximately 15% occurring once and the leading ten covering around 24%. V dropped 1 base and J dropped 1 base, with 11 bases sitting between them. The CDR3 sequence is 15 residues long. CDR1 is SGHKS and CDR2 is YYEKEE in the germline V gene (reference sequence). This clonotype appeared a few times. Sequences were obtained from PBMCs or a T cell subset sorted from them (not recorded which). This sequence originates from a man in his late teens or twenties who had mild COVID-19 (a few samples of this study predate the infection). Cell type and time point are not known. The chain combines TRBV5-5 with TRBJ2-5; D may match TRBD1 or TRBD2 (5 bases each). Here the CDR3 DNA reads TGTGCCAGCAGCTTGTATCCGGGGCGCCAAGAGACCCAGTACTTC. Protein: CASSLYPGRQETQYF.